The present T cell receptor beta chain was sequenced within a study of OX40 agonist ivuxolimab in advanced cancers. The protocol was immunoSEQ multiplex PCR, while the TCRdb copy is restricted to in-frame clones and leaves out a portion. Of approximately 40,000 clones listed, over 75% are singletons. This clone has more than one count but fewer than ten. The CDR3 length is 16 residues. The source material was CD4+ or CD8+ T cells sorted from blood, sampled in a trial of the OX40 agonist ivuxolimab. The J gene is TRBJ2-3, the V gene TRBV21-1. TRBV21-1 is reported as a pseudogene. The sequence was obtained from an adult with an advanced solid tumor such as melanoma, head and neck, liver or kidney cancer. Written as DNA, the CDR3 is TGTGCCAGCAGCAAAGGGGGGGCCTCTAGCACAGATACGCAGTATTTT. It translates to CASSKGGASSTDTQYF.